This passage covers 21 T cell receptor beta chains from one sample sequenced in a study of OX40 agonist ivuxolimab in advanced cancers. Clones were read by immunoSEQ multiplex PCR, and TCRdb kept only the in-frame ones, dropping some. The table lists about 58,000 clones, about 90% of them singletons. The specimen comprised CD4+ or CD8+ T cells sorted from blood, sampled in a trial of the OX40 agonist ivuxolimab. Receptors were obtained from an adult with an advanced solid tumor such as melanoma, head and neck, liver or kidney cancer.

This clone was seen just once. This rearrangement joins TRBV28 to TRBJ1-1; 10 bases map to TRBD1. The CDR3 has 17 residues. Trimming cost V 2 bases and J 3 bases; bases outside gene matches: 9. The germline V gene has CDR1 MDHEN and CDR2 SYDVKM. The CDR3 sequence is CASSLGGQGGKDTEAFF. CDR3 sequence (DNA): TGTGCCAGCAGTTTAGGCGGACAGGGGGGGAAGGACACTGAAGCTTTCTTT.

The chain joins TRBV14 to TRBJ1-5; D gene uncertain. V was shortened by 0 bases and J by 7 bases, with 16 bases between the two germline ends. Germline-derived CDR1 and CDR2 are SGHDN and FVKESK. The CDR3 runs to 16 residues. Here the CDR3 DNA reads TGTGCCAGCAGCCAAGATCTAACACAGCCTTACCAGCCCCAGCATTTT. This sequence encodes CASSQDLTQPYQPQHF.

V usage is TRBV30 and J usage is TRBJ2-5; 7 bases line up with TRBD1. V lost 4 bases and J lost 1; bases outside the gene matches: 6. The CDR3 length is 14 residues. CDR1 is GTSNPN and CDR2 is SVGIG in the germline V gene (reference sequence). The CDR3 loop is CAWTEGTAQETQYF. The CDR3 region has the DNA TGTGCCTGGACCGAAGGGACAGCCCAAGAGACCCAGTACTTC.

This clone has only a few counts. The V call is TRBV30, the J call TRBJ1-1; D not certain. Trimming took off 1 base at V and 4 bases at J, with 7 bases between the two ends. This CDR3 is 12 amino acids long. The germline V gene has CDR1 GTSNPN and CDR2 SVGIG (reference sequence). Here the CDR3 DNA reads TGTGCCTGGAGTGGTCCCGGCACTGAAGCTTTCTTT. Its translation is CAWSGPGTEAFF.

The CDR3, as DNA: TGTGCCAGCAGTTTAGAAGGAGGCCCCTATTATGGCTACACCTTC. Translation gives CASSLEGGPYYGYTF. The chain uses TRBV28 and TRBJ1-2, with D unclear. Trimming took 2 bases from V and 5 from J, leaving 15 bases between them. This CDR3 has 15 residues. The germline V gene has CDR1 MDHEN and CDR2 SYDVKM.

The chain has TRBV7-9 and TRBJ2-7, with D perhaps TRBD1 or TRBD2 (5 bases each). V was cut by 0 bases and J by 3 bases, with 15 bases left in between. The V gene's germline CDR1 is SEHNR and CDR2 FQNEAQ (reference sequence). The CDR3 extends over 16 amino acids. In DNA form, the CDR3 reads TGTGCCAGCAGCTTAGCCCGGGGCCAGGGCCGCTACGAGCAGTACTTC. Translating gives CASSLARGQGRYEQYF.

This clone was seen more than once but under ten times. The rearrangement uses TRBV2 and TRBJ1-6; D is perhaps TRBD1 (5 bases). Germline V lookup: CDR1 SNHLY, CDR2 FYNNEI. Deletions cut 6 bases from V and 4 bases from J, with 10 bases between. The CDR3 runs to 14 residues. The CDR3 reads CASRVGPYNSPLHF. In DNA, the CDR3 is TGTGCCAGCAGGGTGGGACCGTATAATTCACCCCTCCACTTT.

The chain is built from TRBV15 and TRBJ2-3; D might be TRBD1 or TRBD2, each matching 6 bases. The V end lost 0 bases, the J end lost 4 bases, and 11 bases lay between the germline ends. There are 15 residues in the CDR3. Germline-derived CDR1 and CDR2 are LNHNV and YYDKDF (reference sequence). In DNA, the CDR3 is TGTGCCACCAGCAGAGATCGGGGGCCAGCAGATACGCAGTATTTT. It yields the protein CATSRDRGPADTQYF.

This clone was seen only a few times. This chain connects TRBV7-9 to TRBJ1-5; no clear D gene. CDR1 is SEHNR, CDR2 FQNEAQ, per germline (reference sequence). Deletions cut 5 bases from V and 4 bases from J, with 12 bases between. The CDR3 is made up of 14 amino acids. CDR3 loop: CASSAGRGNQPQHF. The CDR3 bases are TGTGCCAGCAGCGCCGGACGGGGAAATCAGCCCCAGCATTTT.

V and J are TRBV27 and TRBJ2-5; D assignment may be TRBD1 or TRBD2 (5 bases each). The germline V gene encodes CDR1 MNHEY and CDR2 SMNVEV (reference sequence). V lost 2 bases and J 4 bases, leaving 17 bases between the germline ends. The CDR3 is 16 residues long. The CDR3 spells CASSLNGLGERETQYF. The CDR3 DNA reads as TGTGCCAGCAGTTTAAATGGCCTGGGGGAGAGAGAGACCCAGTACTTC.

This clone showed up just once. The V and J genes are TRBV9 and TRBJ2-3, with 8 nucleotides matching TRBD2. The germline CDR1 and CDR2 sequences are SGDLS and YYNGEE. This CDR3 region has 20 residues. The ends lost 0 bases at V and 0 bases at J; junction bases unmatched: 15. CDR3 DNA sequence: TGTGCCAGCAGCGTAGGCTCACTAGCGGAAACTCGGGCTAGCACAGATACGCAGTATTTT. As protein: CASSVGSLAETRASTDTQYF.

The chain is built from TRBV19 and TRBJ2-2, with TRBD2 matching over 9 bases. Germline V gives CDR1 LNHDA, CDR2 SQIVND (reference sequence). There are 15 residues in the CDR3. V lost 8 bases and J lost 6; bases outside the gene matches: 10. The CDR3 loop is CASDQRGAEAGELFF. The CDR3 DNA reads TGTGCCAGTGACCAGCGGGGGGCTGAGGCCGGGGAGCTGTTTTTT.

The chain employs TRBV15 and TRBJ1-1, with 9 bases that match TRBD1. With V trimmed by 3 bases and J by 3 bases, 5 bases remained unmatched. Germline values: CDR1 LNHNV, CDR2 YYDKDF (reference sequence). This CDR3 has 15 residues. DNA for the CDR3: TGTGCCACCAGCAGTGCACAGGGGGCTGACACTGAAGCTTTCTTT. It codes for CATSSAQGADTEAFF.

This clone appeared a few times. The chain employs TRBV6-6 and TRBJ2-7; possible D gene TRBD2, 5 bases. Germline loops: CDR1 MNHNY, CDR2 SVGAGI (reference sequence). Trimming removed 6 bases from V and 6 bases from J, with 12 bases in between. This CDR3 is built from 12 residues. In DNA, the CDR3 is TGTGCCAGCAGCACTCTAGCAGGCGAGCAGTACTTC. Its translation is CASSTLAGEQYF.

The chain links TRBV7-6 to TRBJ2-5; TRBD2 aligns across 9 bases. Germline trimming cut 1 base from V and 4 bases from J; bases unmatched to any gene: 16. CDR1 SGHVS and CDR2 FNYEAQ come from the germline V gene. The CDR3 runs 19 residues. The CDR3 nucleotides read TGTGCCAGCAGCTTAGGGGGACGGAAATCTAGCGGGGCTGGAGAGACCCAGTACTTC. Its translation: CASSLGGRKSSGAGETQYF.

This sequence joins TRBV10-3 and TRBJ2-1; 11 positions match TRBD2. Trimming removed 5 bases from V and 8 bases from J; junction bases left unmatched: 8. This CDR3 is built from 15 residues. Looked up from germline, CDR1 is ENHRY and CDR2 is SYGVKD. CDR3 in DNA: TGTGCCATCAGTAGACTAGCGGGAATTTATCATGAGCAGTTCTTC. Amino acids: CAISRLAGIYHEQFF.

This clone was counted a single time. The chain recombines TRBV6-1 with TRBJ2-2; D ambiguous. Germline lookup yields CDR1 MNHNS and CDR2 SASEGT. V shed 0 bases and J shed 8 bases, with 10 bases lying between them. The CDR3 has 14 amino acids. The CDR3 loop is CASSEAVGSGELFF. The CDR3 DNA follows: TGTGCCAGCAGTGAAGCGGTGGGCTCTGGGGAGCTGTTTTTT.

The chain employs TRBV6-5 and TRBJ1-4, with no clear D. The CDR3 is made up of 14 amino acids. V shed 9 bases and J shed 2 bases, with 13 bases lying between them. Looked up from germline, CDR1 is MNHEY and CDR2 is SVGAGI. DNA for the CDR3: TGTGCCAGTTACACTGGCCAGACTAATGAAAAACTGTTTTTT. Its protein product is CASYTGQTNEKLFF.

The CDR3, as DNA: TGCGCCACCTCAACTGGCCCAACCTACGAGCAGTACTTC. This codes for CATSTGPTYEQYF. The chain carries TRBV5-1 and TRBJ2-7; D is undetermined. This CDR3 has 13 residues. Germline CDR1 is SGHRS and CDR2 is YFSETQ. The germline V and J ends were trimmed by 9 bases and 2 bases, with 15 bases remaining between them.

As DNA, the CDR3 is TGTGCCAGCAGCCAGCTCGGACTAGCGGGAAGGAATGAGCAGTTCTTC. It is translated as CASSQLGLAGRNEQFF. The V and J genes are TRBV14 and TRBJ2-1, with TRBD2 matching 12 bases. The V segment lost 3 bases and the J segment 7 bases; nucleotides outside the gene matches: 7. Germline-derived CDR1 and CDR2 are SGHDN and FVKESK. The CDR3 loop spans 16 amino acids.

The genes are TRBV25-1 and TRBJ1-2; no definite D call. V shed 2 bases and J shed 6 bases, with 10 bases lying between them. CDR3 length: 13 residues. From germline, CDR1 is MGHDK and CDR2 SYGVNS. CDR3 sequence: CASSEPPSDGYTF. The CDR3 nucleotides read TGTGCCAGCAGTGAACCCCCCTCGGATGGCTACACCTTC.